This T cell receptor (beta chain) was captured by sequencing in a study of blood T cells in healthy people across ages. The V gene lost 5 bases and the J gene lost 1 base, with 8 bases spanning the gap. CDR1 and CDR2 from the germline V gene are SGHAT and FQDESV (reference sequence). This CDR3 has 14 residues. The use of a sample-barcoded 5' primer and a J-beta primer mix characterized a second PCR of roughly 6 to 11 cycles. MiXCR was run by TCRdb on the 5' RACE reads, yielding one entry per CDR3 protein. The repertoire holds hundreds of thousands of distinct CDR3 sequences, with approximately 30% as singletons. Study results and caveats: Among long-lived donors, naive CD4+ cells were more numerous and diversity higher than in aged donors. Any conclusive comparison of naive versus antigen-experienced cells was prevented by using unsorted PBMCs.

This clonotype was observed at least ten times. Its specificity is unknown. The sequence derives from a woman older than 75 in good health. The rearrangement joins TRBV11-1 to TRBJ1-4; D unresolved. Specimen: blood. The CDR3 loop is CASSRELTNEKLFF. CDR3 DNA: TGTGCCAGCAGCCGGGAGTTAACTAATGAAAAACTGTTTTTT.